This T cell receptor beta chain originates from a study of cytotoxic CD8 clonotypes in ibrutinib-treated CLL. Overall study context: Specimens for response were gathered following a median around a year of therapy, spanning 6 to 36.

The table came from immunoSEQ multiplex PCR; TCRdb's copy has only in-frame clones and leaves some out. The table records 35,000 to 40,000 clones, less than 85% of them present only once. The CDR3 totals 13 residues. V was trimmed by 1 base and J by 8 bases, leaving 12 bases between them. The V gene's germline CDR1 is SGDLS and CDR2 YYNGEE. Study-wide results and caveats: Clonality at baseline surpassed age-matched healthy donors and tracked circulating CD8+ T-cell counts. Public clonotypes occurred uncommonly; on treatment, they contracted or remained stable.

Notes on this clone: Its antigen is not identified.

The source was PBMCs, collected at disease progression, from a patient treated with ibrutinib. The source is a human donor with chronic lymphocytic leukemia. The gene calls are TRBV9 and TRBJ1-1, with unresolved D. The CDR3 nucleotides read TGTGCCAGCAGCGTAAGGATCGCGGGAGAAGCTTTCTTT. The encoded protein is CASSVRIAGEAFF. The full variable domain, its missing parts supplied by reference TRBV9 and TRBJ1-1, is DSGVTQTPKHLITATGQRVTLRCSPRSGDLSVYWYQQSLDQGLQFLIQYYNGEERAKGNILERFSAQQFPDLHSELNLSSLELGDSALYFCASSVRIAGEAFFGQGTRLTVV.